This TCR beta chain was recovered during a study of cytotoxic CD8 clonotypes in ibrutinib-treated CLL. The table lists this clone with a count of one. The germline V gene encodes CDR1 LGHNA and CDR2 YNFKEQ. V was pared by 6 bases and J by 5 bases, with 6 bases of the junction left unmatched. The CDR3 totals 14 residues. Method: immunoSEQ multiplex PCR; TCRdb's copy keeps in-frame clones and lacks some. This table holds about 27,000 clones, approximately 68% found once. The source of this sequence is a human donor with chronic lymphocytic leukemia. The chain links TRBV4-2 to TRBJ1-5, with TRBD1 matching over 8 bases. This specimen was PBMCs, taken after 24 months of ibrutinib treatment. This chain's CDR3 is CASSPGGLDQPQHF. CDR3 coding DNA: TGTGCCAGCAGTCCAGGGGGCTTGGATCAGCCCCAGCATTTT.